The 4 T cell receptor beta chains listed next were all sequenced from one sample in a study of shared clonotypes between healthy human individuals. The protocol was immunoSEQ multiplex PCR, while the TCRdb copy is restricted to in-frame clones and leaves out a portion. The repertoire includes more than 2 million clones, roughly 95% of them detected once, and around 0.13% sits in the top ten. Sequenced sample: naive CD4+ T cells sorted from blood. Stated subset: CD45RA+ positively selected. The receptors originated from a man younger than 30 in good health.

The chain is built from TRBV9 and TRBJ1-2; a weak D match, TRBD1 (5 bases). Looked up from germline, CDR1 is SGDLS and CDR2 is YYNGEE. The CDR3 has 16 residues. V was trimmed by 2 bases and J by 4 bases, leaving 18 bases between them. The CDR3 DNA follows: TGTGCCAGCAGCGTCGGTCTGGGGGTCGGGATCTATGGCTACACCTTC. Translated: CASSVGLGVGIYGYTF.

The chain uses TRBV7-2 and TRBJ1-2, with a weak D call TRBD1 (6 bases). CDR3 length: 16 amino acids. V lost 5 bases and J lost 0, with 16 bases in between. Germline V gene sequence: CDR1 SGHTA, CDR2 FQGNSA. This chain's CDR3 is CASSTRQVSANYGYTF. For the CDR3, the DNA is TGTGCCAGCAGCACTAGACAGGTTTCCGCTAACTATGGCTACACCTTC.

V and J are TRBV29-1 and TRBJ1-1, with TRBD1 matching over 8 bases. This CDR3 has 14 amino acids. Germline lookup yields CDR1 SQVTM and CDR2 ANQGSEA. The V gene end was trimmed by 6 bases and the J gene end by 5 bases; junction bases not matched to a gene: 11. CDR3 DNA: TGCAGCGTAAGACGGCAGGGGGCGGAAACTGAAGCTTTCTTT. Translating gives CSVRRQGAETEAFF.

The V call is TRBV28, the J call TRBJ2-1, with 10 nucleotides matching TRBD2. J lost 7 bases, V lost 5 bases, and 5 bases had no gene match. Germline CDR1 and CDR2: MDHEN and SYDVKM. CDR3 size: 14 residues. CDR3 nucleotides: TGTGCCAGCAGTAGCGGGGGGGCGGTTAATGAGCAGTTCTTC. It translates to CASSSGGAVNEQFF. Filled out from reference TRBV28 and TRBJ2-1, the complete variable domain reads DVKVTQSSRYLVKRTGEKVFLECVQDMDHENMFWYRQDPGLGLRLIYFSYDVKMKEKGDIPEGYSVSREKKERFSLILESASTNQTSMYLCASSSGGAVNEQFFGPGTRLTVL.